One T cell receptor (beta chain) is described in this entry. This receptor's antigen is unknown. No base-level quality is on record; no much larger clone is a single base apart. Trimming removed 1 base from V and 1 base from J, leaving 16 bases between the germline ends. The CDR3 runs 17 amino acids, cysteine and phenylalanine included. Here the CDR3 DNA is all that survives: 51 bases in frame from base 1. The germline V gene encodes CDR1 MNHNS and CDR2 SASEGT. This sample is part of a study of shared clonotypes between healthy human individuals (dated by TCRdb to 2020 to 2021). For the wider study: The cohort included three men and a couple of women between 18 and 49 years of age. To estimate repertoire size and how much clonotype sharing occurs between individuals, the study deeply sequenced the blood TCR repertoires of roughly 5 healthy adults. Different laboratories and diverse techniques were used to prepare libraries and sequence TCR repertoires, to increase sequencing depth and limit assay-specific biases. Leukapheresis yielded between about 0.94 and 9.5 billion PBMCs per donor. For each donor, CD4 naive and CD4 memory were each run on three plates, CD8 naive on two plates, and CD8 memory on one plate. Results the study describes overall, beyond this receptor: Even with the large sequencing depth, rarefaction of the sorted-subset datasets indicated that sequencing was incomplete. When several donors were compared, the shared fraction of clonotypes was 5% to 6.5% for naive CD4, around 4% for naive CD8, roughly 2.5% for memory CD4, and approximately 0.4% for memory CD8. Sampling was limited to blood, and TCR repertoires in tissue likely differ from TCR repertoires in blood. Because the study included a small number of donors, the genetic and exposure-history diversity represented was limited. Larger estimated clonotype richness was generally found for naive subsets than for memory subsets. Compared with non-shared clonotypes, the clonotypes found in all four sorted-subset donors had higher generation probabilities. Pairwise subsampling indicated that sequencing depth was expected to affect the degree of clonotype sharing among donors.

TCR CDR3 regions were amplified from genomic DNA by multiplex PCR using the deep immunoSEQ assay. For each cell subset, the extracted genomic DNA was distributed evenly across all wells of several immunoSEQ 96-well plates, and each plate served as one replicate. For sorted subsets, around 200 ng genomic DNA, equal to about 30,000 T cell genomes, was loaded into each replicate PCR. Purified libraries were measured with a Qubit 3.0 fluorometer, size-checked on a Bioanalyzer 2100, and measured again with the KAPA Library Quantification kit. A separate single-read 150-cycle Illumina NextSeq 550 flow cell was used to sequence each immunoSEQ 96-well plate. Under the source paper's analysis protocol: The immunoSEQ output contained only junctional sequences without quality scores, so filtering could not match that applied to full-length reads. Sequences were annotated with PyIR, a Python wrapper for IgBLAST v1.9, and V/J genes and CDR3 were assigned using IMGT germline references. Reads were filtered out if the reads had weak V/J assignments (E-value above 1e-6), no CDR3, stop codons, out-of-frame junctions, or ambiguous translated residues. V3J clonotypes were defined as sequences sharing the same inferred V gene, J gene, and CDR3 amino acid sequence. To compute the percentage overlap between repertoires, the number of shared unique clonotypes was divided by the size of the smaller repertoire. Three approaches were used to assess repertoire richness: RTK rarefaction, the Chao1 estimator, and Recon v2.1 estimates of unobserved clonotypes. Generation probabilities for all TCRbeta clonotypes obtained by the gDNA method from a handful of donors were computed using OLGA. TCRdb re-hosts the immuneACCESS table, in-frame sequences only. Its copies lack some clones; in the studies checked, an unresolved V gene accounts for under half of them, and the cause for the rest is not known. That table furnishes V, J and clone size, whereas the DNA furnished D and trimming. In all, the sample holds approximately 2,200,000 clones, and 85% to 95% of those were seen once. The top ten clones comprise under 2% of the sample.

For the CD8 naive samples, CD45RO-negative cells were positively selected for CCR7, yielding a CD45RA+CCR7+ population from which TemRA cells were excluded. The donors were healthy, HIV-negative adults with no recently reported acute infections or vaccinations. Every donor was a Caucasian adult residing in Nashville, Tennessee, USA. Blood was collected by leukapheresis, and PBMCs were isolated by Ficoll-Histopaque density gradient centrifugation and then cryopreserved in liquid nitrogen vapor phase. Analytical flow cytometry was used to check the purity and quantity of every magnetically sorted T cell population. Genomic DNA was isolated from each sorted fraction and quantified by UV absorbance on a Nanodrop 2000c.

The TCR comes from a man between 18 and 29 years old in good health. Some clones in this sample may be carry-over from other donors' samples. The chain was built from TRBV6-1 and TRBJ2-5, with TRBD2 tentatively as D gene (5 bases match). Sequenced material: naive CD8+ T cells from PBMCs. Per the publication, the cell subset or site label means: CD45RA+CCR7+. The CDR3 loop reads CASSEGGLGSVQETQYF. The nucleotides read TGTGCCAGCAGTGAAGGGGGATTGGGGAGCGTCCAAGAGACCCAGTACTTC.